The rows below give T cell receptor beta chains drawn from one sample of a study of post-analysis software for immune sequencing data. Each CDR3 protein is one row after TCRdb ran MiXCR on the PCR reads. The table has 450,000 to 700,000 distinct CDR3 sequences, 44% seen once. The sample consisted of blood. The receptors here all came from a girl aged 5 to 17 with multiple sclerosis. Both conserved end residues are part of each CDR3. The D gene is left open where the match is weak. For some rows the clone size is stated as once, few or many, or as a class when expanded; others skip it.

J gene: TRBJ2-4; clone size: NA; D gene: NA; V gene: TRBV5-6; CDR3 DNA: TGTGCCAGCAGAGTGAAGGCGGACATGAAGTACTTC; CDR3 protein: CASRVKADMKYF
J gene: TRBJ2-7; clone size: NA; D gene: TRBD1; V gene: TRBV12-3/TRBV12-4; CDR3 DNA: TGTGCCAACAGTTTTCCCGGGACAGGGGTCTACGAGCAGTACTTC; CDR3 protein: CANSFPGTGVYEQYF
J gene: TRBJ1-1; clone size: NA; D gene: TRBD1; V gene: TRBV5-1; CDR3 DNA: TGCGCCAGCAGTGGTCAGGGGGCTGAAGCTTTCTTT; CDR3 protein: CASSGQGAEAFF
J gene: TRBJ2-1; clone size: few; D gene: TRBD2; V gene: TRBV20-1; CDR3 DNA: TGCAGTGCCATGGGACTAGCGGGAGCACACAAGCAGTTCTTC; CDR3 protein: CSAMGLAGAHKQFF
J gene: TRBJ2-7; clone size: few; D gene: TRBD1; V gene: TRBV20-1; CDR3 DNA: TGCAGTGCTAGAGGGGACAGGGTCTACGAGCAGTACTTC; CDR3 protein: CSARGDRVYEQYF
J gene: TRBJ2-5; clone size: NA; D gene: TRBD2; V gene: TRBV28; CDR3 DNA: TGTGCCAGCAGTCCATTGACTAGCGCTCAAGAGACCCAGTACTTC; CDR3 protein: CASSPLTSAQETQYF
J gene: TRBJ2-1; clone size: NA; D gene: NA; V gene: TRBV6-2/TRBV6-3; CDR3 DNA: TGTGCCAGCAGTAGAAGACACAATGAGCAGTTCTTC; CDR3 protein: CASSRRHNEQFF
J gene: TRBJ2-1; clone size: NA; D gene: TRBD1; V gene: TRBV4-2; CDR3 DNA: TGTGCCAGCAGCCAGGACAGGGGCCCGGGCAATGAGCAGTTCTTC; CDR3 protein: CASSQDRGPGNEQFF
J gene: TRBJ2-7; clone size: NA; D gene: NA; V gene: TRBV12-3/TRBV12-4; CDR3 DNA: TGTGCCAGCAGCCTTTGGCGTAGCGAGCAGTACTTC; CDR3 protein: CASSLWRSEQYF
J gene: TRBJ2-3; clone size: NA; D gene: NA; V gene: TRBV3-1; CDR3 DNA: TGTGCCAGCGGCATTAGGAGCGGCACAGATACGCGGTATTTT; CDR3 protein: CASGIRSGTDTRYF
J gene: TRBJ2-7; clone size: few; D gene: NA; V gene: TRBV4-1; CDR3 DNA: TGCGCCAGCAGCCAACCCCCCACCCACGAGCAGTACTTC; CDR3 protein: CASSQPPTHEQYF
J gene: TRBJ2-4; clone size: NA; D gene: NA; V gene: TRBV6-5; CDR3 DNA: TGTGCCAGCAGTTACTCGATCGGGATCGAGTGGGGTGGGGAGCAGTACTTC; CDR3 protein: CASSYSIGIEWGGEQYF
J gene: TRBJ2-7; clone size: few; D gene: TRBD2; V gene: TRBV20-1; CDR3 DNA: TGCAGTGCTAGAGATTCATTAGCGGGAGGGAACTCCTACGAGCAGTACTTC; CDR3 protein: CSARDSLAGGNSYEQYF
J gene: TRBJ1-1; clone size: NA; D gene: NA; V gene: TRBV20-1; CDR3 DNA: TGCAGTGCTAGACGGAAACAGGGTTCGAACACTGAAGCTTTCTTT; CDR3 protein: CSARRKQGSNTEAFF
J gene: TRBJ2-7; clone size: NA; D gene: NA; V gene: TRBV20-1; CDR3 DNA: TGCAGTGCTAGAGATAGGGTATCCTACGAGCAGTACTTC; CDR3 protein: CSARDRVSYEQYF
J gene: TRBJ2-5; clone size: NA; D gene: NA; V gene: TRBV7-9; CDR3 DNA: TGTGCCAGCAGCTCCAGCCGACAGTACCAAGAGACCCAGTACTTC; CDR3 protein: CASSSSRQYQETQYF
J gene: TRBJ1-6; clone size: NA; D gene: NA; V gene: TRBV20-1; CDR3 DNA: TGCAGTGCTGGGGGGGGCAGGGAGGACAATTCACCCCTCCACTTT; CDR3 protein: CSAGGGREDNSPLHF
J gene: TRBJ1-1; clone size: few; D gene: NA; V gene: TRBV12-3/TRBV12-4; CDR3 DNA: TGTGCCAGCAGTTTAGCGCAGGGCACTGAAGCTTTCTTT; CDR3 protein: CASSLAQGTEAFF
J gene: TRBJ2-7; clone size: NA; D gene: TRBD2; V gene: TRBV12-3/TRBV12-4; CDR3 DNA: TGTGCCAGCAGTTTAGCGCTTCTAGCGGGAGGCGATCAGTACTTC; CDR3 protein: CASSLALLAGGDQYF
J gene: TRBJ2-5; clone size: NA; D gene: NA; V gene: TRBV4-1; CDR3 DNA: TGCGCCAGCAGCCAAGATCGAGGCTCGGACCAGTACTTC; CDR3 protein: CASSQDRGSDQYF
J gene: TRBJ2-1; clone size: few; D gene: NA; V gene: TRBV4-1; CDR3 DNA: TGTGCCAGCAGCCCACTCCCTTACAATGAGCAGTTCTTC; CDR3 protein: CASSPLPYNEQFF
J gene: TRBJ2-3; clone size: NA; D gene: TRBD2; V gene: TRBV10-3; CDR3 DNA: TGTGCCATCAGCGCCCGGGGCGGGGGGGCCACAGATACGCAGTATTTT; CDR3 protein: CAISARGGGATDTQYF
J gene: TRBJ1-4; clone size: NA; D gene: NA; V gene: TRBV7-8; CDR3 DNA: TGTGCCAGCAGCTTAATATCCGGGATTAATGAAAAACTGTTTTTT; CDR3 protein: CASSLISGINEKLFF
J gene: TRBJ2-5; clone size: few; D gene: NA; V gene: TRBV6-5; CDR3 DNA: TGTGCCAGCAGTGACGGGGGAGTGGGGACCCAGTACTTC; CDR3 protein: CASSDGGVGTQYF
J gene: TRBJ2-3; clone size: NA; D gene: NA; V gene: TRBV10-3; CDR3 DNA: TGTGCCATCAGCCTTCTCGGTGGACAACAACAAGAAGGAGATACGCAGTATTTT; CDR3 protein: CAISLLGGQQQEGDTQYF
J gene: TRBJ2-1; clone size: NA; D gene: NA; V gene: TRBV10-3; CDR3 DNA: TGTGCCATCAGTGAAGAGGGCCGAGCGAATGAGCAGTTCTTC; CDR3 protein: CAISEEGRANEQFF